These 23 T cell receptor beta chains came from one sample sequenced in a study of blood T cell repertoires in COVID-19. TCRdb keeps only in-frame clones here, not all; method: immunoSEQ multiplex PCR. In the table there are tens of thousands of clones, approximately 80% of which are singletons. The sample was peripheral blood. The receptors here all came from a man at least 80 years old with active COVID-19.

This chain joins TRBV19 and TRBJ2-1; TRBD2 agrees at 10 bases. From germline, CDR1 is LNHDA and CDR2 SQIVND (reference sequence). CDR3 length: 17 residues. V lost 3 bases, J lost 7 bases, and 12 bases stayed unmatched. The CDR3 protein is CASSIGSLAGVINEQFF. Written as DNA, the CDR3 is TGTGCCAGTAGTATCGGGTCCCTAGCGGGAGTTATAAATGAGCAGTTCTTC.

The V gene is TRBV2, the J gene TRBJ1-5; 8 nucleotides match TRBD1. J lost 8 bases, V lost 1 base, and 7 bases had no gene match. This CDR3 spans 15 amino acids. Germline assignment: CDR1 SNHLY and CDR2 FYNNEI. The CDR3 nucleotides read TGTGCCAGCAGTGAAGGCCAGGGGGCCGGGAAGCCCCAGCATTTT. Its protein is CASSEGQGAGKPQHF.

The chain recombines TRBV7-9 with TRBJ2-5; TRBD1 matches at 10 bases. V lost 4 bases and J lost 1; bases outside the gene matches: 6. Germline V gene data show CDR1 as SEHNR and CDR2 as FQNEAQ (reference sequence). This CDR3 is built from 16 residues. The CDR3 coding sequence is TGTGCCAGCAGCTCTCGGGGACAGGGGACCCAAGAGACCCAGTACTTC. Encoded protein: CASSSRGQGTQETQYF. Full variable domain (remainder filled in from reference TRBV7-9 and TRBJ2-5): DTGVSQNPRHKITKRGQNVTFRCDPISEHNRLYWYRQTLGQGPEFLTYFQNEAQLEKSRLLSDRFSAERPKGSFSTLEIQRTEQGDSAMYLCASSSRGQGTQETQYFGPGTRLLVL.

The chain joins TRBV7-9 to TRBJ1-6, with TRBD1 matching 7 bases. From germline, CDR1 is SEHNR and CDR2 FQNEAQ (reference sequence). Trimming removed 0 bases from V and 9 bases from J; junction bases left unmatched: 2. The length of the CDR3 is 14 residues. The CDR3 is CASSLAGGGSPLHF. The CDR3, as DNA: TGTGCCAGCAGCTTAGCAGGGGGCGGTTCACCCCTCCACTTT.

A single count supports this clone. V usage is TRBV2 and J usage is TRBJ2-5; D unresolved. This CDR3 spans 12 amino acids. Trimming removed 7 bases at V and 5 bases at J, with 11 bases between. The germline V gene encodes CDR1 SNHLY and CDR2 FYNNEI. CDR3 nucleotides: TGTGCCAGCATCTACAGACGGGAGACCCAGTACTTC. This translates into CASIYRRETQYF.

The rearrangement joins TRBV2 to TRBJ1-1; D not certain. This CDR3 contains 16 residues. Trimming shortened V by 3 bases and J by 0 bases, and 14 bases separated the two germline ends. The germline V gene has CDR1 SNHLY and CDR2 FYNNEI. The CDR3 spells CASSDGVGRMNTEAFF. The CDR3 nucleotides read TGTGCCAGCAGTGATGGGGTAGGGAGAATGAACACTGAAGCTTTCTTT.

The chain recombines TRBV4-2 with TRBJ2-7; 10 bases map to TRBD1. The CDR3 consists of 15 residues. Germline V lookup: CDR1 LGHNA, CDR2 YNFKEQ. J lost 3 bases, V lost 4 bases, and 6 bases had no gene match. The CDR3 region has the DNA TGTGCCAGCAGCCCCGGGACAGGGGAATTCTACGAGCAGTACTTC. This translates into CASSPGTGEFYEQYF.

This clone was counted once. The chain has TRBV6-2 or TRBV6-3 and TRBJ1-2; D is perhaps TRBD1 (6 bases). V lost 5 bases and J lost 2, with 15 bases in between. The CDR3 is 15 residues long. The germline CDR1 and CDR2 sequences are MNHEY and SVGEGT. The DNA of the CDR3 is TGTGCCAGCAGTAACGAACTTCAGGGGAACTATGGCTACACCTTC. Its protein product is CASSNELQGNYGYTF.

The chain carries TRBV4-1 and TRBJ1-4; 7 bases agree with TRBD1. CDR3 length: 16 residues. Unmatched junction bases numbered 7, after V lost 1 base and J lost 5 bases. CDR1 and CDR2 from the germline V gene are MGHRA and YSYEKL. The CDR3 DNA reads TGCGCCAGCAGCCAAGGCCCACAGGGGAGGAATGAAAAACTGTTTTTT. Translating it yields CASSQGPQGRNEKLFF.

The V gene is TRBV27, the J gene TRBJ1-1, with a possible D match to TRBD1 (6 bases). Germline V gene sequence: CDR1 MNHEY, CDR2 SMNVEV (reference sequence). Trimming took off 5 bases at V and 1 base at J, with 17 bases between the two ends. The CDR3 consists of 16 residues. CDR3 sequence: CASSRGTATRNTEAFF. The CDR3 bases are TGTGCCAGCAGTAGGGGGACGGCGACCCGGAACACTGAAGCTTTCTTT.

The rearrangement links TRBV7-8 to TRBJ2-1; 9 bases fit TRBD2. The CDR3 extends over 16 amino acids. Trimming took 0 bases from V and 4 from J; bases not matched to a gene: 4. Germline-derived CDR1 and CDR2 are SGHVS and FQNEAQ. The CDR3 DNA sequence: TGTGCCAGCAGCTTAGCTCCAGCGGGGGGATACAATGAGCAGTTCTTC. Translation gives CASSLAPAGGYNEQFF.

V is TRBV4-1 and J is TRBJ2-5, with TRBD1 matching over 8 bases. Germline CDR1 MGHRA, CDR2 YSYEKL. CDR3 length: 15 amino acids. V lost 1 base and J lost 2; bases outside the gene matches: 3. The CDR3 DNA reads TGCGCCAGCAGCCAAGCGGGACAGGAACAAGAGACCCAGTACTTC. It translates to CASSQAGQEQETQYF.

V usage is TRBV5-6 and J usage is TRBJ2-7; no clear D gene. V lost 2 bases, J lost 2 bases, and 11 bases lay in between. The CDR3 consists of 14 residues. Germline V lookup: CDR1 SGHDT, CDR2 YYEEEE. The CDR3: CASSLALITYEQYF. CDR3 nucleotide sequence: TGTGCCAGCAGCTTAGCCCTGATCACCTACGAGCAGTACTTC.

This chain links TRBV19 with TRBJ1-5; no clear D gene. V was trimmed by 4 bases and J by 0 bases, leaving 13 bases between them. This CDR3 region has 16 residues. CDR1 and CDR2 (germline): LNHDA, SQIVND (reference sequence). CDR3 loop: CASSRTLGGSNQPQHF. CDR3 bases: TGTGCCAGTAGTAGGACCTTAGGAGGTAGCAATCAGCCCCAGCATTTT.

This chain joins TRBV7-6 and TRBJ2-2, with 7 bases matching TRBD1. V lost 5 bases, J lost 0 bases, and 6 bases stayed unmatched. Germline CDR1 is SGHVS and CDR2 is FNYEAQ. This CDR3 region has 16 residues. CDR3 sequence: CASSPLTGSNTGELFF. CDR3 DNA: TGTGCCAGCAGCCCCTTGACAGGGTCGAACACCGGGGAGCTGTTTTTT.

J is TRBJ1-1 and V is TRBV5-4; 7 nucleotides align to TRBD1. The V and J ends lost 4 bases and 5 bases, in that order; junction bases with no gene match: 2. The germline V gene has CDR1 SGHNT and CDR2 YYREEE (reference sequence). This CDR3 has 12 residues. The DNA for the CDR3 is TGTGCCAGCAGCAGACAGGGAACTGAAGCTTTCTTT. Its protein product is CASSRQGTEAFF.

The rearrangement uses TRBV27 and TRBJ2-2; D is unclear. In germline, CDR1 is MNHEY, CDR2 SMNVEV (reference sequence). The CDR3 is made up of 12 amino acids. Trimming pared 4 bases from V and 7 bases from J, leaving 7 bases between. CDR3 amino acids: CASSSRLGELFF. CDR3 nucleotide sequence: TGTGCCAGCAGTTCCCGTCTCGGGGAGCTGTTTTTT.

This clone was observed a handful of times. V gene TRBV7-9 combines with J gene TRBJ2-7, with 7 bases identical to TRBD2. From germline, CDR1 is SEHNR and CDR2 FQNEAQ (reference sequence). The CDR3 contains 15 residues. V trimming: 4 bases; J trimming: 3 bases; junction bases outside the gene matches: 9. The CDR3 sequence is CASSSTRRGDYEQYF. The DNA of the CDR3 is TGTGCCAGCAGCTCTACCCGACGGGGGGACTACGAGCAGTACTTC.

The chain has TRBV11-2 and TRBJ2-5; a weak D match, TRBD2 (5 bases). V was cut by 3 bases and J by 2 bases, with 13 bases left in between. Germline CDR1 is SGHAT and CDR2 is FQNNGV. CDR3 length equals 15 residues. This CDR3 reads CASSLFKLAQETQYF. CDR3 in DNA: TGTGCCAGCAGCTTGTTTAAATTAGCGCAAGAGACCCAGTACTTC.

The chain is built from TRBV11-2 and TRBJ2-2; D perhaps matches TRBD1 (5 bases). Germline CDR1 is SGHAT and CDR2 is FQNNGV. Trimming pared 5 bases from V and 1 base from J, leaving 17 bases between. The CDR3 is 17 residues long. CDR3 sequence: CASSRGLQGRNTGELFF. Here the CDR3 DNA reads TGTGCCAGCAGCAGAGGTCTGCAGGGAAGGAACACCGGGGAGCTGTTTTTT.

This chain links TRBV7-9 with TRBJ1-4, with D possibly matching TRBD1 (6 bases). The germline V and J ends were trimmed by 5 bases and 10 bases, with 11 bases remaining between them. Germline V gene lookup returns CDR1 SEHNR and CDR2 FQNEAQ (reference sequence). There are 12 residues in the CDR3. The CDR3 nucleotides are TGTGCCAGCAGCGCGGACAGCTTAAAACTGTTTTTT. Protein: CASSADSLKLFF.

This clone was picked up one time. V and J are TRBV6-5 and TRBJ1-5; D gene uncertain. CDR1 MNHEY and CDR2 SVGAGI come from the germline V gene. CDR3 size: 13 residues. Between the trimmed V and J ends, which lost 6 bases and 0 bases, there was a span of 6 bases. The CDR3 DNA follows: TGTGCCAGCAGGAGATATAGCAATCAGCCCCAGCATTTT. Translation gives CASRRYSNQPQHF.

In this sample, this clone turned up once. V and J are TRBV27 and TRBJ1-5; 10 nucleotides line up with TRBD1. V gave up 8 bases and J gave up 5 bases; unmatched junction bases: 12. Germline loops: CDR1 MNHEY, CDR2 SMNVEV (reference sequence). This CDR3 has 16 residues. The CDR3 reads CASGFWTGGGYQPQHF. The CDR3 DNA reads TGTGCCAGCGGATTCTGGACAGGGGGAGGATATCAGCCCCAGCATTTT.